This TCR beta chain appears in the sequencing data of a study of shared clonotypes between healthy human individuals. About the study: Per donor, three plates held CD4 naive cells, three held CD4 memory, two held CD8 naive and one held CD8 memory.

Terminally differentiated effector memory CD45RA+ cells were left out of the naive CD8 fraction, which was CD45RO-negative and positively selected for CCR7. Every donor was a Caucasian adult from Nashville, Tennessee. Trimming left V 4 bases short and J 5 bases short, with 10 bases between. The CDR3 is 13 amino acids. Germline CDR1 reads MNHEY; CDR2 reads SVGAGI. Profiling relied on immunoSEQ multiplex PCR, and the TCRdb table lists in-frame clones only, not all of them. Of about 2 million clones in the sample, about 95% were seen once. Study-level points and caveats: Relative to memory subsets, naive subsets generally showed larger estimated richness. Four donors held about 4.6% of naive CD4 clonotypes in common.

Notes on this clone: The antigen is not known.

Input material: naive CD8+ T cells sorted from blood. This clonotype was sampled from a man aged 18 to 35 in good health. V and J are TRBV6-5 and TRBJ2-3; D uncertain. The CDR3 nucleotides are TGTGCCAGCAGTTTTCATGTGGGAGATACGCAGTATTTT. Translation gives CASSFHVGDTQYF.